This T cell receptor beta chain was captured in a study of STAT3 mutations in large granular lymphocyte leukemia. The overall study: Immunosuppressive therapy was given to more than half of T-LGLL patients. Study-level points and caveats: At least one immunodominant TCR beta clonotype appeared in every T-cell large granular lymphocyte leukemia patient. Samples missed the first appearance of the clone.

Germline V gene lookup returns CDR1 SGDLS and CDR2 YYNGEE. This CDR3 has 14 amino acids. The junction had 7 bases not matched to a gene; V was cut back by 4 bases and J by 4 bases. The method was immunoSEQ multiplex PCR; TCRdb's version includes in-frame clones alone and lacks a portion of them. The sample lists 10,000 or so clones, more than 75% occurring once. Notes on this clone: Its antigen is not identified.

Sequencing used peripheral blood mononuclear cells. The receptor was derived from a man aged 80 or over with T-cell large granular lymphocyte leukemia. Some clones in this sample may be carry-over from other donors' samples. The rearrangement links TRBV9 to TRBJ1-1; 7 bases map to TRBD1. This chain's CDR3 is CASSPTGRSTEAFF. The CDR3 nucleotides read TGTGCCAGCAGCCCGACAGGGAGGAGCACTGAAGCTTTCTTT.